This TCR beta chain is from a study of Ad26.COV2.S vaccination and SARS-CoV-2 variants. Germline V lookup: CDR1 MNHEY, CDR2 SMNVEV (reference sequence). V lost 7 bases to trimming and J lost 5 bases, with 15 bases between them. The CDR3 is 15 amino acids. Treatment indicated: roughly 18 received Ad26.COV2.S at low or high dose, single or two shots; several received placebo; per-sample allocation not given. All samples were drawn on day 63, counting from the first vaccine or placebo injection. Clones were read by immunoSEQ multiplex PCR, and TCRdb kept only the in-frame ones, dropping some. Here the sample spans about 350,000 clones, less than 90% being singletons.

The clonotype originates from a person between 18 and 65 years old who received the Ad26.COV2.S COVID-19 vaccine or a placebo. The sample consisted of peripheral blood, taken in a trial of Ad26.COV2.S vaccine versus placebo. The rearrangement uses TRBV27 and TRBJ1-6, with D possibly matching TRBD1 (5 bases). DNA of the CDR3: TGTGCCAGCAACCCGTACCGGGGGGATAATTCACCCCTCCACTTT. Residues: CASNPYRGDNSPLHF.